This T cell receptor (beta chain) was identified during a study of T cells in localized non-small cell lung cancer. Study-wide results and limits: There was higher T cell clonality in uninvolved adjacent lung than in tumor, and it was highest there.

As for this clone: Its target is unknown.

Sequencing was performed with immunoSEQ multiplex PCR; in TCRdb, only in-frame clones are kept and a portion is missing. The sample has 55,000 to 75,000 clones, 85% to 90% seen once. V was shortened by 1 base and J by 4 bases, with 20 bases between the two germline ends. Germline CDR1 is LGHNA and CDR2 is YNFKEQ. The CDR3 length is 19 residues. The source material was peripheral blood, sampled before any cancer treatment. V usage is TRBV4-2 and J usage is TRBJ2-6; perhaps TRBD1 as D (5 bases). This TCR came from an older male donor with stage III squamous cell lung carcinoma. The chain's CDR3 is CASSQAAGNWGRGANVLTF. CDR3 nucleotide sequence: TGTGCCAGCAGCCAAGCGGCAGGGAATTGGGGCAGGGGGGCCAACGTCCTGACTTTC.